The following is a T cell receptor (beta chain) sequence with its context. The entry originates in a study of monozygotic twins with inflammatory bowel disease. TCRdb reworked the 5' RACE reads into one entry per CDR3 protein, no DNA. This repertoire includes approximately 210,000 distinct CDR3 sequences. Sequencing input: blood. The sequence was obtained from a human donor with ulcerative colitis or Crohn's disease, or a healthy co-twin of an affected twin (not recorded which).

The CDR3 sequence is CATSRDPAFNQPQHF. The chain uses TRBV15 and TRBJ1-5. Germline CDR1 is LNHNV and CDR2 is YYDKDF (reference sequence). This CDR3 has 15 residues.